These 15 T cell receptor beta chains were all obtained from the same sample, sequenced in a study of shared clonotypes between healthy human individuals. Assay used: immunoSEQ multiplex PCR; TCRdb lists only in-frame clones, some missing. The sample shows some 2.3 million clones, more than 85% of them seen only once. Sequenced: naive CD4+ T cells from PBMCs. Subset here: CD45RA+ positively selected. These receptors were collected from a young man in good health. Some clones in this sample may be carry-over from other donors' samples.

The chain employs TRBV6-5 and TRBJ2-4; 7 bases fit TRBD1. The germline V gene has CDR1 MNHEY and CDR2 SVGAGI. V shed 5 bases and J 6 bases; nucleotides not matched to a gene: 7. The CDR3 runs 14 residues. CDR3: CASSPDRVTNIQYF. The CDR3 bases are TGTGCCAGCAGTCCCGACAGGGTGACAAACATTCAGTACTTC.

About this clone: The sample has other DNA sequences that encode this CDR3 too. The chain has TRBV5-4 and TRBJ2-7, with D maybe TRBD2 (6 bases). V lost 4 bases to trimming and J lost 1 base, with 12 bases between them. Germline-derived CDR1 and CDR2 are SGHNT and YYREEE (reference sequence). The CDR3 is 14 amino acids. The CDR3 protein is CASSLRRDSYEQYF. The CDR3, as DNA: TGTGCCAGCAGCCTCCGGAGGGATTCCTACGAGCAGTACTTC.

The V call is TRBV20-1, the J call TRBJ1-1; D ambiguous. CDR3 length: 10 residues. Germline V CDR1 and CDR2: DFQATT, SNEGSKA (reference sequence). Trimming shortened V by 3 bases and J by 10 bases, and 9 bases separated the two germline ends. Written as DNA, the CDR3 is TGCAGTGCTAGTAAATGGGGAGCTTTCTTT. Encoded protein: CSASKWGAFF.

This chain links TRBV5-8 with TRBJ2-7, with D possibly matching TRBD2 (5 bases). The V end was cut by 0 bases, the J end by 4 bases, with 11 bases between. CDR1 SGHTS and CDR2 YDEGEE come from the germline V gene. This CDR3 contains 14 residues. Here the CDR3 DNA reads TGTGCCAGCAGCTTGGATCCAGCGGCGTACGAGCAGTACTTC. Translation: CASSLDPAAYEQYF.

A note on this clone: The same CDR3 arises from other DNA sequences in this sample as well. The rearrangement joins TRBV30 to TRBJ2-1; D is unresolved. V lost 1 base to trimming and J lost 10 bases, with 5 bases between them. Germline CDR1 GTSNPN, CDR2 SVGIG (reference sequence). CDR3 length equals 10 residues. This CDR3 is CAWSEGEQFF. As DNA, the CDR3 is TGTGCCTGGAGTGAAGGGGAGCAGTTCTTC. The whole variable domain, remainder taken from reference TRBV30 and TRBJ2-1, is SQTIHQWPATLVQPVGSPLSLECTVEGTSNPNLYWYRQAAGRGLQLLFYSVGIGQISSEVPQNLSASRPQDRQFILSSKKLLLSDSGFYLCAWSEGEQFFGPGTRLTVL.

With regard to this clone: Other DNA sequences in the sample encode the same CDR3. The genes are TRBV7-3 and TRBJ2-5; 13 nucleotides agree with TRBD2. This CDR3 has 15 residues. Germline CDR1 reads SGHTA; CDR2 reads FQGTGA. J gave up 5 bases and V 5 bases, and 5 bases lay outside the gene matches. The CDR3 coding sequence is TGTGCCAGCAGCCGGGGACTAGCGGGACAGGAGACCCAGTACTTC. Translation gives CASSRGLAGQETQYF.

The chain combines TRBV25-1 with TRBJ1-2; no reliable D call. Germline V gene lookup returns CDR1 MGHDK and CDR2 SYGVNS. The CDR3 runs to 15 residues. V was shortened by 1 base and J by 4 bases, with 13 bases between the two germline ends. The CDR3 DNA reads TGTGCCAGCAGTGAATCCCGAACAGTGAGCTATGGCTACACCTTC. Protein sequence: CASSESRTVSYGYTF.

About this clone: Other DNA sequences of this sample code for an identical CDR3. CDR3 region: CASSLSGTASYNEQFF. The CDR3 coding sequence is TGCGCCAGCAGCCTCTCCGGGACAGCCTCCTACAATGAGCAGTTCTTC. The V call is TRBV5-1, the J call TRBJ2-1; 7 bases are shared with TRBD1. CDR1 is SGHRS, CDR2 YFSETQ, per germline. Trimming cost V 4 bases and J 0 bases; bases outside gene matches: 7. This CDR3 has 16 amino acids. Full variable domain (remainder filled in from reference TRBV5-1 and TRBJ2-1): KAGVTQTPRYLIKTRGQQVTLSCSPISGHRSVSWYQQTPGQGLQFLFEYFSETQRNKGNFPGRFSGRQFSNSRSEMNVSTLELGDSALYLCASSLSGTASYNEQFFGPGTRLTVL.

The rearrangement links TRBV7-9 to TRBJ1-2; the D is unclear. The CDR3 has 14 amino acids. Germline CDR1 reads SEHNR; CDR2 reads FQNEAQ (reference sequence). V lost 5 bases and J 1 base, leaving 11 bases between the germline ends. CDR3 DNA: TGTGCCAGCAGCCCCCCCCGACTTAACTATGGCTACACCTTC. It yields the protein CASSPPRLNYGYTF.

J is TRBJ1-3 and V is TRBV2, with D uncertain. CDR3 length equals 15 residues. Per germline, CDR1 SNHLY and CDR2 FYNNEI. The V end was cut by 3 bases, the J end by 4 bases, with 13 bases between. This CDR3 is CASSDDGPTGNTIYF. The CDR3 coding sequence is TGTGCCAGCAGTGACGACGGGCCTACCGGAAACACCATATATTTT.

The chain uses TRBV28 and TRBJ2-5; perhaps D is TRBD1 or TRBD2 (7 bases each). The J call may be in error: the DNA end matches TRBJ2-7 better. CDR1 is MDHEN and CDR2 is SYDVKM in the germline V gene. CDR3 length: 17 residues. The CDR3 nucleotides are TGTGCCAGCAGTAAAACAAGGACAGGCGGGAGCTCCTACGAGCAGTACTTC. It is translated as CASSKTRTGGSSYEQYF.

The chain is built from TRBV10-1 and TRBJ1-2, with a weak D call TRBD1 (5 bases). Trimming left V 3 bases short and J 7 bases short, with 15 bases between. Germline V CDR1 and CDR2: WNHNN, SYGVQD (reference sequence). The CDR3 is 14 amino acids. CDR3 bases: TGCGCCAGCAGTGAATCCAGGGCCCCGGGTGGCTACACCTTC. The encoded protein is CASSESRAPGGYTF.

The chain is built from TRBV2 and TRBJ1-1, with D hard to call. The CDR3 consists of 13 residues. CDR1 is SNHLY, CDR2 FYNNEI, per germline. V gave up 9 bases and J gave up 1 base, with 12 bases separating them. CDR3 protein: CASYREENTEAFF. The CDR3 nucleotides are TGTGCCAGTTACAGAGAGGAGAACACTGAAGCTTTCTTT.

The rearrangement uses TRBV4-2 and TRBJ2-1; 11 nucleotides align to TRBD2. Germline V gives CDR1 LGHNA, CDR2 YNFKEQ. The CDR3 has 16 residues. Trimming took 1 base from V and 8 from J; bases not matched to a gene: 7. This CDR3 is CASSQVGLAGGHEQFF. The CDR3 DNA sequence: TGTGCCAGCAGCCAAGTCGGGCTAGCGGGAGGTCATGAGCAGTTCTTC.

The V call is TRBV28, the J call TRBJ1-5, with D perhaps TRBD1 (5 bases). Germline V gene lookup returns CDR1 MDHEN and CDR2 SYDVKM. The length of the CDR3 is 16 residues. The V end was cut by 3 bases, the J end by 2 bases, with 14 bases between. For the CDR3, the DNA is TGTGCCAGCAGTTTGCCCAGGGCCCAGGGCAATCAGCCCCAGCATTTT. Its protein product is CASSLPRAQGNQPQHF.